The TCR beta chain under discussion was sequenced for a study of beta chain features in type 1 diabetes. Study-level points and caveats: Within each of all four CD4+ subsets, Type 1 diabetes patients had TCRB CDR3s that were moderately but significantly shorter. Equally in patients and controls, PCR might preferentially amplify shorter templates.

Expressed TCRB transcripts were sequenced, since all the RNA that had been isolated was reverse transcribed. Millions of reads were obtained on average from naive, central memory and regulatory T cell samples. The protocol was immunoSEQ multiplex PCR, while the TCRdb copy is restricted to in-frame clones and leaves out a portion. The sample lists some 22,000 clones; about 72% were seen once. This clone has only a few counts. The antigen is not known. The CDR3 has 14 amino acids. With V trimmed by 7 bases and J by 0 bases, 4 bases remained unmatched. Germline loops: CDR1 SGHTA, CDR2 FQGNSA. The chain links TRBV7-2 to TRBJ1-2; 8 nucleotides align to TRBD1. This TCR was recovered from a woman between 40 and 50 years old in good health. Material for sequencing was Tregs from blood. In nucleotides, the CDR3 is TGTGCCAGCATCCCGGACAGGGCTAACTATGGCTACACCTTC. Translation gives CASIPDRANYGYTF.